These 27 T cell receptor beta chains share one sample of origin, sequenced in a study of Ad26.COV2.S vaccination and SARS-CoV-2 variants. The assay was immunoSEQ multiplex PCR, and TCRdb's table has in-frame clones only and misses some. The sample has roughly 300,000 clones, around 88% seen once. Treatment denoted: some 19 received Ad26.COV2.S at low or high dose, single or two shots; 5 received placebo; per-sample allocation not given. Specimens were obtained on day 63 following the first vaccine or placebo injection. The sequences come from peripheral blood, collected in a trial of Ad26.COV2.S vaccine versus placebo. All receptors come from a person between 18 and 60 years old who received the Ad26.COV2.S COVID-19 vaccine or a placebo.

This chain links TRBV10-1 with TRBJ2-2, with a weak D call TRBD1 (5 bases). CDR3 length: 13 residues. Germline loops: CDR1 WNHNN, CDR2 SYGVQD (reference sequence). The V and J ends lost 2 bases and 8 bases respectively, with 9 bases between them. CDR3 coding DNA: TGCGCCAGCAGTGAGAGCTGGACAGGGGAGCTGTTTTTT. Translating it yields CASSESWTGELFF.

Only a few counts were recorded for this clone. This sequence may be a read error, since a much larger clone differs from it by one base. The rearrangement uses TRBV12-3 or TRBV12-4 and TRBJ2-7; a possible D gene is TRBD2 (5 bases). The CDR3 extends over 12 amino acids. V shed 6 bases and J shed 2 bases, with 8 bases lying between them. The CDR3 protein is CASSPGTYEQYF. The CDR3 region has the DNA TGTGCCAGCAGCCCGGGGACCTACGAGCAGTACTTC.

This chain uses TRBV27 with TRBJ2-7, with TRBD2 identical over 7 bases. Trimming removed 4 bases from V and 3 bases from J; junction bases left unmatched: 3. In germline, CDR1 is MNHEY, CDR2 SMNVEV (reference sequence). There are 13 residues in the CDR3. The CDR3 loop is CASSSGLIYEQYF. Written as DNA, the CDR3 is TGTGCCAGCAGTTCGGGACTAATCTACGAGCAGTACTTC.

The chain combines TRBV29-1 with TRBJ1-1, with TRBD1 matching over 10 bases. This CDR3 has 13 residues. The trim removed 6 bases at V and 1 base at J, leaving 2 bases unmatched. Germline CDR1 reads SQVTM; CDR2 reads ANQGSEA. The CDR3 bases are TGCAGCGTGGGACAGGGGAAGAACACTGAAGCTTTCTTT. It specifies CSVGQGKNTEAFF.

The chain is built from TRBV29-1 and TRBJ2-1, with D possibly TRBD2 on 6 matching bases. The CDR3 extends over 12 amino acids. The germline V gene has CDR1 SQVTM and CDR2 ANQGSEA. The CDR3 is CGCGDSKGEQFF. The DNA for the CDR3 is TGCGGATGCGGGGATTCAAAGGGTGAGCAGTTCTTC.

The rearrangement uses TRBV12-3 or TRBV12-4 and TRBJ2-7, with no clear D. The CDR3 spans 12 residues. V was cut by 6 bases and J by 3 bases, with 9 bases left in between. The CDR3 here is CASSPGYYEQYF. The CDR3 nucleotides read TGTGCCAGCAGCCCCGGTTACTACGAGCAGTACTTC.

The V and J genes are TRBV24-1 and TRBJ1-2, with 9 bases identical to TRBD1. J lost 4 bases, V lost 3 bases, and 5 bases had no gene match. CDR1 is KGHDR, CDR2 SFDVKD, per germline. The CDR3 runs 15 residues. CDR3 in DNA: TGTGCCACCAGTGATGGGACAGGGCCAATCTATGGCTACACCTTC. As protein: CATSDGTGPIYGYTF.

This chain uses TRBV7-9 with TRBJ1-1, with a possible D match to TRBD1 (6 bases). Germline lookup yields CDR1 SEHNR and CDR2 FQNEAQ (reference sequence). The CDR3 is made up of 14 amino acids. With 4 bases removed from V and 1 base from J, the gap between germline ends came to 10 bases. The CDR3 sequence: CASSSWTENTEAFF. Here the CDR3 DNA reads TGTGCCAGCAGCTCCTGGACAGAGAACACTGAAGCTTTCTTT.

The gene calls are TRBV28 and TRBJ1-1; 7 bases map to TRBD1. The CDR3 length is 14 residues. Germline lookup yields CDR1 MDHEN and CDR2 SYDVKM. The V and J ends lost 3 bases and 11 bases, in that order; junction bases with no gene match: 12. CDR3 in DNA: TGTGCCAGCAGTTTGCGGCAGGGGGGGACCAGGGCTTTCTTT. It codes for CASSLRQGGTRAFF.

The J gene is TRBJ1-4, the V gene TRBV28; tentatively, D is TRBD1 (6 bases). The CDR3 spans 13 residues. V was pared by 7 bases and J by 6 bases, with 12 bases between. The germline gives CDR1 MDHEN, CDR2 SYDVKM. The CDR3 DNA sequence: TGTGCCAGCACCCTGGAGGGGGATGAAAAACTGTTTTTT. Translation gives CASTLEGDEKLFF.

The rearrangement links TRBV27 to TRBJ2-4; TRBD1 aligns across 9 bases. J lost 7 bases, V lost 7 bases, and 5 bases had no gene match. The CDR3 is 13 amino acids. The germline CDR1 and CDR2 sequences are MNHEY and SMNVEV (reference sequence). The CDR3 reads CASNRDRENIQYF. CDR3 sequence (DNA): TGTGCCAGCAACCGGGACAGGGAGAACATTCAGTACTTC.

V gene TRBV24-1 combines with J gene TRBJ2-3, with no clear D. This CDR3 is built from 17 residues. The germline V gene encodes CDR1 KGHDR and CDR2 SFDVKD. The V end was cut by 3 bases, the J end by 0 bases, with 15 bases between. CDR3 coding DNA: TGTGCCACCAGTGATCCCGCGCGGCACTTTAGCACAGATACGCAGTATTTT. Its translation is CATSDPARHFSTDTQYF.

The chain is built from TRBV19 and TRBJ2-7, with D perhaps TRBD1 (5 bases). CDR3 length: 15 amino acids. The V gene's germline CDR1 is LNHDA and CDR2 SQIVND (reference sequence). The V and J ends lost 0 bases and 3 bases respectively, with 12 bases between them. This CDR3 reads CASSIEGTGSYEQYF. The CDR3 DNA reads as TGTGCCAGTAGTATAGAAGGTACAGGTAGCTACGAGCAGTACTTC.

The CDR3 protein is CASSSIAGEGKTQYF. The DNA of the CDR3 is TGTGCCAGCAGCTCTATAGCGGGAGAAGGAAAGACCCAGTACTTC. The V call is TRBV11-2, the J call TRBJ2-5; 9 bases map to TRBD2. The CDR3 runs 15 residues. The J segment lost 6 bases and the V segment lost 4 bases, leaving 9 bases of the junction unmatched. From germline, CDR1 is SGHAT and CDR2 FQNNGV.

The genes are TRBV6-2 or TRBV6-3 and TRBJ1-4; 7 bases are a match to TRBD1. CDR1 and CDR2 (germline): MNHEY, SVGEGT. V shed 2 bases, J shed 8 bases, and the junction held 8 bases outside the gene matches. This CDR3 has 15 amino acids. CDR3 coding DNA: TGTGCCAGCAGTTACATCCGGGACAGAAGCGAAAAACTGTTTTTT. Translating gives CASSYIRDRSEKLFF.

This chain joins TRBV25-1 and TRBJ1-4; 9 bases are shared with TRBD1. The CDR3 has 15 amino acids. Germline V gene sequence: CDR1 MGHDK, CDR2 SYGVNS. J lost 8 bases, V lost 2 bases, and 6 bases had no gene match. CDR3 sequence (DNA): TGTGCCAGCAGTGAAGGACAGGGGATTGGAGAAAAACTGTTTTTT. Translating it yields CASSEGQGIGEKLFF. Drawing the rest from reference TRBV25-1 and TRBJ1-4, the complete variable domain is EADIYQTPRYLVIGTGKKITLECSQTMGHDKMYWYQQDPGMELHLIHYSYGVNSTEKGDLSSESTVSRIRTEHFPLTLESARPSHTSQYLCASSEGQGIGEKLFFGSGTQLSVL.

This rearrangement joins TRBV6-5 to TRBJ2-3; no clear D gene. The CDR3 spans 12 residues. V dropped 6 bases and J dropped 0 bases, with 4 bases sitting between them. Germline V gene lookup returns CDR1 MNHEY and CDR2 SVGAGI. The CDR3 nucleotides are TGTGCCAGCAGGTTGAGCACAGATACGCAGTATTTT. The encoded protein is CASRLSTDTQYF.

The V gene is TRBV10-3, the J gene TRBJ2-5, with D perhaps TRBD2 (7 bases). CDR3 length: 16 amino acids. With 3 bases removed from V and 3 bases from J, the gap between germline ends came to 17 bases. Germline V gene lookup returns CDR1 ENHRY and CDR2 SYGVKD. As DNA, the CDR3 is TGTGCCATCAGTGAAGCGGGACATGCAACCAAAGAGACCCAGTACTTC. It encodes CAISEAGHATKETQYF.

This chain uses TRBV5-4 with TRBJ2-7, with D tentatively TRBD1 (7 bases). Germline V gene sequence: CDR1 SGHNT, CDR2 YYREEE (reference sequence). The CDR3 length is 16 residues. V shed 0 bases and J shed 5 bases, with 18 bases lying between them. CDR3 bases: TGTGCCAGCAGCTTGGAAGGGGGCGGGATGATGGACGAGCAGTACTTC. Its translation is CASSLEGGGMMDEQYF.

V is TRBV6-2 or TRBV6-3 and J is TRBJ1-5, with 7 bases that match TRBD1. Per germline, CDR1 MNHEY and CDR2 SVGEGT. After removal of 3 bases from V and 6 bases from J, the junction contained 14 bases not matched to a gene. This CDR3 spans 17 amino acids. The CDR3, as DNA: TGTGCCAGCAGTTATCGCGGGGTACCGGCAGGGGGTCAGCCCCAGCATTTT. It encodes CASSYRGVPAGGQPQHF.

The chain joins TRBV27 to TRBJ2-7; either TRBD1 or TRBD2 may fit D (5 bases each). V gave up 6 bases and J gave up 9 bases, with 18 bases separating them. The CDR3 runs 13 residues. Per the germline V gene, CDR1 is MNHEY and CDR2 is SMNVEV (reference sequence). The CDR3 sequence: CASSHFGTPWQYF. In DNA, the CDR3 is TGTGCCAGCAGCCACTTCGGGACCCCCTGGCAGTACTTC.

The chain is built from TRBV18 and TRBJ1-1, with D uncertain. V was clipped by 2 bases and J by 4 bases, with 14 bases between them. The CDR3 is made up of 15 amino acids. CDR1 is KGHSH and CDR2 is LQKENI in the germline V gene. This CDR3 is CASSPFGGSGTEAFF. Here the CDR3 DNA reads TGTGCCAGCTCACCATTTGGAGGGTCGGGCACTGAAGCTTTCTTT.

In its sample, this clone was seen a few times. The CDR3 here is CASSFWGTGELFF. CDR3 sequence (DNA): TGTGCCAGCAGTTTTTGGGGGACCGGGGAGCTGTTTTTT. The V and J genes are TRBV12-3 or TRBV12-4 and TRBJ2-2; D tentatively fits TRBD1 or TRBD2 (5 bases each). V lost 3 bases to trimming and J lost 5 bases, with 7 bases between them. This CDR3 is 13 amino acids long.

This chain joins TRBV11-2 and TRBJ2-5, with D unclear. V shed 5 bases and J shed 5 bases, with 12 bases lying between them. Germline CDR1 SGHAT, CDR2 FQNNGV. The CDR3 sequence is 13 residues long. CDR3 in amino acids: CASSTLWSETQYF. The CDR3 DNA sequence: TGTGCCAGCAGCACCCTTTGGAGCGAGACCCAGTACTTC.

This chain connects TRBV3-1 (or the pseudogene TRBV3-2) to TRBJ1-1; D unclear. Deletions cut 4 bases from V and 3 bases from J, with 15 bases between. This CDR3 is 15 amino acids long. Per the germline V gene, CDR1 is LGHDT and CDR2 is YNNKEL (reference sequence). CDR3 DNA sequence: TGTGCCAGCAGCCCAAGGGAGTTGAGGCACACTGAAGCTTTCTTT. The encoded protein is CASSPRELRHTEAFF.

This clone showed up just once. The chain carries TRBV2 and TRBJ2-3; 7 bases are a match to TRBD2. The CDR3 length is 15 residues. V was clipped by 5 bases and J by 0 bases; unmatched bases: 5. The germline CDR1 and CDR2 sequences are SNHLY and FYNNEI. CDR3 nucleotides: TGTGCCAGCAGTTTACTAGCGCCTAGCACAGATACGCAGTATTTT. Protein sequence: CASSLLAPSTDTQYF.

The chain combines TRBV5-1 with TRBJ2-7; D not resolved. There are 12 residues in the CDR3. The V end was cut by 1 base, the J end by 7 bases, with 9 bases between. Germline lookup yields CDR1 SGHRS and CDR2 YFSETQ. CDR3 sequence: CASSLRLGEQYF. Written as DNA, the CDR3 is TGCGCCAGCAGCTTGAGGTTGGGGGAGCAGTACTTC.